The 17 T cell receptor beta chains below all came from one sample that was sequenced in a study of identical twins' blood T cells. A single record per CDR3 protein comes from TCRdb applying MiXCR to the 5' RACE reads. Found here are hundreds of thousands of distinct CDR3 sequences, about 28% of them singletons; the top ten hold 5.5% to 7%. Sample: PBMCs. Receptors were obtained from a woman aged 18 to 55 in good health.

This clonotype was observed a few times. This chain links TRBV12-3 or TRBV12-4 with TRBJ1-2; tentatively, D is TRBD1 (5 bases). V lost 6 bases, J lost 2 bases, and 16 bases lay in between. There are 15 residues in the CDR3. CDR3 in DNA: TGTGCCAGCAGCCACCCCCTCGGGGGGAACTATGGCTACACCTTC. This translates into CASSHPLGGNYGYTF.

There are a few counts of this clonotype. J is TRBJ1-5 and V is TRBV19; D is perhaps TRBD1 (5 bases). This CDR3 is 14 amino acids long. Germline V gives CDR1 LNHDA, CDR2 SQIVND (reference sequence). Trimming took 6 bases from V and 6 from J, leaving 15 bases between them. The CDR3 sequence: CASSSSWGSQPQHF. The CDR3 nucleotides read TGTGCCAGTAGCTCTTCGTGGGGGTCTCAGCCCCAGCATTTT.

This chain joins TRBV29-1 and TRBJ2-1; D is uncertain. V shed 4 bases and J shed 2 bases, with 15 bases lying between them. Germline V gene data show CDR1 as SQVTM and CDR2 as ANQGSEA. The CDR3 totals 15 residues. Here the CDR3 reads CSVGGGSIAYNEQFF. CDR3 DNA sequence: TGCAGCGTTGGAGGTGGAAGCATTGCCTACAATGAGCAGTTCTTC.

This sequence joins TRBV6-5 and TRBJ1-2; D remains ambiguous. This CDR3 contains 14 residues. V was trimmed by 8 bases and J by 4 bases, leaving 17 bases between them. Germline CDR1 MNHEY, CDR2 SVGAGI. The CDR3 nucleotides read TGTGCCAGCTCACCTCAGCCACGGATCTATGGCTACACCTTC. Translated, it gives CASSPQPRIYGYTF.

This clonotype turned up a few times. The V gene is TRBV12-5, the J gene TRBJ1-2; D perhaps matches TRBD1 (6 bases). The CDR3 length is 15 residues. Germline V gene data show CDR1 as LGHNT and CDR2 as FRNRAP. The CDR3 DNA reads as TGTGATATCGATGGGGGCAGACACACTAACTATGGCTACACCTTC. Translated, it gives CDIDGGRHTNYGYTF.

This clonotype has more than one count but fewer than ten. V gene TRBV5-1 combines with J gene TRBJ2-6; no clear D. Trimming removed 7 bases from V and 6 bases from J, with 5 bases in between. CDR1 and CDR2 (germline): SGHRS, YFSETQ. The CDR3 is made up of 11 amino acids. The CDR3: CASLEANVLTF. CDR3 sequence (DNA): TGCGCCAGCCTTGAGGCCAACGTCCTGACTTTC.

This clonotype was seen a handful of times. DNA of the CDR3: TGTGCCAGCAGAGTACGGGGTGGGGGACCGGGTATTTCACCCCTCCACTTT. Protein product: CASRVRGGGPGISPLHF. V usage is TRBV6-5 and J usage is TRBJ1-6; D is possibly TRBD1 (5 bases). Germline loops: CDR1 MNHEY, CDR2 SVGAGI. The CDR3 runs 17 residues. Trimming removed 6 bases at V and 9 bases at J, with 24 bases between.

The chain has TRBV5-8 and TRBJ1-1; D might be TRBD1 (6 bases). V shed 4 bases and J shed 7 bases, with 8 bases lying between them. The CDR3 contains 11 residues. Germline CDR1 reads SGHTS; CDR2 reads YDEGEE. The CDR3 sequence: CASSRTVEAFF. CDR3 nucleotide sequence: TGTGCCAGCAGCCGGACAGTTGAAGCTTTCTTT. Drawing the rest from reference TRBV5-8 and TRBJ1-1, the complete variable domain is EAGVTQSPTHLIKTRGQQATLRCSPISGHTSVYWYQQALGLGLQFLLWYDEGEERNRGNFPPRFSGRQFPNYSSELNVNALELEDSALYLCASSRTVEAFFGQGTRLTVV.

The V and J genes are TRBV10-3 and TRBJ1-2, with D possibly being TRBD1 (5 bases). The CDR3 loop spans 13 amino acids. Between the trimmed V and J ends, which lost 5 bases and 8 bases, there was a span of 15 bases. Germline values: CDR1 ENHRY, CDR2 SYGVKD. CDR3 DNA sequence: TGTGCCATCAGTCGGTTTGACAGCGGCGGCTACACCTTC. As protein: CAISRFDSGGYTF.

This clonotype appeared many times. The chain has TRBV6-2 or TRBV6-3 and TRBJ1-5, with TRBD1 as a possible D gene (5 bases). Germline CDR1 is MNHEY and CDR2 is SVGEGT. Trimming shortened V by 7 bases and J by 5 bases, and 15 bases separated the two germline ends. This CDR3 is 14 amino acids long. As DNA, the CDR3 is TGTGCCAGCACGTGGGACGGAGGCTATCAGCCCCAGCATTTT. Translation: CASTWDGGYQPQHF.

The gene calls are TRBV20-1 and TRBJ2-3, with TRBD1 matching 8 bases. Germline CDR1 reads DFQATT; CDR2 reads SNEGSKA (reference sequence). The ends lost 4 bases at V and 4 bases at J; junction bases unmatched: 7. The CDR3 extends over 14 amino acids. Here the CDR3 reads CSAIQGARSDTQYF. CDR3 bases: TGCAGTGCTATTCAGGGGGCTAGGTCAGATACGCAGTATTTT.

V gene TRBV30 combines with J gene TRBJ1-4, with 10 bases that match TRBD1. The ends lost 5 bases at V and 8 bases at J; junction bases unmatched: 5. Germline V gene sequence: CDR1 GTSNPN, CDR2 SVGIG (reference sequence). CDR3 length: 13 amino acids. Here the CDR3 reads CAWRDRGREKLFF. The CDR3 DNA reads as TGTGCCTGGCGGGACAGGGGAAGGGAAAAACTGTTTTTT.

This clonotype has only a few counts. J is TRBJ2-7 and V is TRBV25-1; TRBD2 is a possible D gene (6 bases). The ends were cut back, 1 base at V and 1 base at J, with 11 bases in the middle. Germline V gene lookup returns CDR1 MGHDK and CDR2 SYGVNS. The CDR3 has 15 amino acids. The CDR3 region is CASSESSGHSYEQYF. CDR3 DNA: TGTGCCAGCAGTGAATCCAGCGGGCATTCCTACGAGCAGTACTTC.

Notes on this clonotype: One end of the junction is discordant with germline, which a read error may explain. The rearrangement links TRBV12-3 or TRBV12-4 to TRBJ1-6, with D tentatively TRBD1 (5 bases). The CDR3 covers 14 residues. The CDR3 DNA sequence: TGTACCAGCAGTTTGGGCAGGGTCGGTTCACCCCTCCACTTT. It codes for CTSSLGRVGSPLHF.

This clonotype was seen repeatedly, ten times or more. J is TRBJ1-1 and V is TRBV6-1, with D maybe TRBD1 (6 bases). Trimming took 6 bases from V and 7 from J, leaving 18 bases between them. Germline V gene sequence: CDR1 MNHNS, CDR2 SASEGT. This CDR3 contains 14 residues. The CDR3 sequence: CASSEHTGLLEAFF. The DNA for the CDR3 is TGTGCCAGCAGCGAACATACAGGGCTGCTTGAAGCTTTCTTT.

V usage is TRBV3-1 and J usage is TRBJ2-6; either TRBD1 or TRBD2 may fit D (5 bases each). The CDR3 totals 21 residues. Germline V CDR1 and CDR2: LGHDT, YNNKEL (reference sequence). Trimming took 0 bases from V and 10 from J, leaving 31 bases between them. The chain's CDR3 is CASSQEFYMGDFSQVKNVLTF. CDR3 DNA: TGTGCCAGCAGCCAAGAGTTTTATATGGGAGATTTTTCACAGGTGAAAAACGTCCTGACTTTC.

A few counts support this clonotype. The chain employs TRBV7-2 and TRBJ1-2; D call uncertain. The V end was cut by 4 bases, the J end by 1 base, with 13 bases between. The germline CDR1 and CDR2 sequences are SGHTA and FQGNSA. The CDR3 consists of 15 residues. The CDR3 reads CASSWTVTLNYGYTF. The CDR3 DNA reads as TGTGCCAGCAGCTGGACGGTAACTCTTAACTATGGCTACACCTTC.